This TCR beta chain was found in a study of blood T cell repertoires in COVID-19. Clones were sequenced by immunoSEQ multiplex PCR, and TCRdb holds only the in-frame ones, with some missing. The data contain more than 30,000 clones, about nine tenths of them singletons. With 0 bases removed from V and 1 base from J, the gap between germline ends came to 10 bases. From germline, CDR1 is SGDLS and CDR2 YYNGEE. The CDR3 consists of 15 residues. What was sequenced was peripheral blood. This clonotype was sampled from a man aged 55-75 years with active COVID-19. The chain carries TRBV9 and TRBJ2-5; D possibly corresponds to TRBD1 (5 bases). The CDR3 DNA sequence: TGTGCCAGCAGCGTAGCTCCAGACAGCCAAGAGACCCAGTACTTC. Its translation is CASSVAPDSQETQYF.